The source of this T cell receptor (beta chain) is a study of radiotherapy plus CTLA-4 blockade in lung cancer. General observations from the study: The study found tumor-derived TCR clones expanded in blood after radiotherapy plus ipilimumab.

As concerns this clone: The target antigen is unknown.

Here immunoSEQ multiplex PCR was the method, and the copy in TCRdb shows in-frame clones only, minus some. The table lists about 98,000 clones, approximately 85% of them singletons, with 3% to 3.5% in the top ten. V was clipped by 6 bases and J by 4 bases, with 18 bases between them. CDR3 length: 15 amino acids. The germline V gene encodes CDR1 MNHEY and CDR2 SVGAGI. The receptor comes from a human donor with non-small cell lung cancer who had a partial response to radiotherapy plus ipilimumab. The sequencing here drew on peripheral blood, taken from a patient treated with radiotherapy plus ipilimumab. This chain connects TRBV6-5 to TRBJ2-5, with a tentative D call TRBD2 (6 bases). CDR3 loop: CASRGVSGGAETQYF. The CDR3, as DNA: TGTGCCAGCAGGGGGGTTAGCGGAGGGGCAGAGACCCAGTACTTC.